The clone carrying this TCR beta chain was counted at least ten times. This record belongs to a study of T cells in Graves' hyperthyroidism and ophthalmopathy. The CDR3 has 13 residues. V dropped 6 bases and J dropped 7 bases, with 16 bases sitting between them. Researchers amplified the TCR beta CDR3 regions from RNA transcripts. TCR CDR3 regions were first amplified by RT-PCR with HTBI primers. TCRdb reanalysed the multiplex PCR reads using MiXCR and keeps one entry per CDR3 protein. The sample yields roughly 500,000 distinct CDR3 sequences, approximately 14% seen once. The TCR originated in a woman in her twenties or thirties with Graves' hyperthyroidism that later progressed to Graves' ophthalmopathy. The chain employs TRBV12-3 or TRBV12-4 and TRBJ2-7; possible D gene TRBD1, 6 bases. Sequenced: blood. CDR3 region: CASRDLGADEQYF. The CDR3 DNA reads as TGTGCCAGCAGAGACCTGGGGGCAGATGAGCAGTACTTC.